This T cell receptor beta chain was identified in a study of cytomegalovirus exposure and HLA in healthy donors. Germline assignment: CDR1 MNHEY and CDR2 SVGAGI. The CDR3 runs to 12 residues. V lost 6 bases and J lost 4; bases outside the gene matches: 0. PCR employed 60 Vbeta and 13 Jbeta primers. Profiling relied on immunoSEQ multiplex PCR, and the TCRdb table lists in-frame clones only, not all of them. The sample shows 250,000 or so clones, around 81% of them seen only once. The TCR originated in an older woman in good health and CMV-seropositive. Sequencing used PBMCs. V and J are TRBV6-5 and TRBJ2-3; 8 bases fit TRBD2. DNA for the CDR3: TGTGCCAGCAGCGGGGGGGCAGATACGCAGTATTTT. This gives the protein CASSGGADTQYF.